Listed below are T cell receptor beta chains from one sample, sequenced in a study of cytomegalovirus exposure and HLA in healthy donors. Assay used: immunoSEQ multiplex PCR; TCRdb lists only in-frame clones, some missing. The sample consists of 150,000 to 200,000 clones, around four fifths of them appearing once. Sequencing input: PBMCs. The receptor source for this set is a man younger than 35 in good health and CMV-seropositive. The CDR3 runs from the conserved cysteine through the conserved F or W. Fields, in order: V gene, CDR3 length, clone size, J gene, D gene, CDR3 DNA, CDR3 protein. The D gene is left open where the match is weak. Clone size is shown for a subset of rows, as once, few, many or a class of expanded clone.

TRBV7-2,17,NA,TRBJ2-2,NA,TGTGCCAGCAGCCCACGCGGGGGCGGGGTTAACACCGGGGAGCTGTTTTTT,CASSPRGGGVNTGELFF
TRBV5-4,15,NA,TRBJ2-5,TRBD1,TGTGCCAGCAGCCCCCGGGACAGAAATCGAGAGACCCAGTACTTC,CASSPRDRNRETQYF
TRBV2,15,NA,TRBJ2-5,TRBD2,TGTGCCAGCAGTGAAGAAGCGGGACTCGAAGAGACCCAGTACTTC,CASSEEAGLEETQYF
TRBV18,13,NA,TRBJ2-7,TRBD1,TGTGCCAGCTTGGGACAGGGGAAAGGCGAGCAGTACTTC,CASLGQGKGEQYF
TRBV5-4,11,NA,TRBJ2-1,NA,TGTGCCAGCAGCCAGTACAATGAGCAGTTCTTC,CASSQYNEQFF
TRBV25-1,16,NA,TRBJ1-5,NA,NA,CASSLSLRGGNQPQHF
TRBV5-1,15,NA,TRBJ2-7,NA,TGCGCCAGCAGCTTGGCCGGGACACGGCGGGACGAGCAGTACTTC,CASSLAGTRRDEQYF
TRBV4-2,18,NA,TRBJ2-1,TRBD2,TGTGCCAGCAGCCAAGGGCGACTAGCGGGAGGGTCCTACAATGAGCAGTTCTTC,CASSQGRLAGGSYNEQFF
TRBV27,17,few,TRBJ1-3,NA,TGTGCCAGCAGTTTATTGCCACCAGGATCGGCCGGAAACACCATATATTTT,CASSLLPPGSAGNTIYF
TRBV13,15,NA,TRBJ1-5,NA,TGTGCCAGCAGCTTGAGGTTCGATAGCAATCAGCCCCAGCATTTT,CASSLRFDSNQPQHF
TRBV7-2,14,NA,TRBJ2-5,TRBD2,TGTGCCAGCAGCCCCGGGCGGGAGAAAGGGACCCAGTACTTC,CASSPGREKGTQYF
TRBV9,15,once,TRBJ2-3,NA,TGTGCCAGCAGCGAACTAGGGACTAGCACAGATACGCAGTATTTT,CASSELGTSTDTQYF
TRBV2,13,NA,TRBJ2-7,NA,TGTGCCAGCAGCCGGGAGTTCTCCTACGAGCAGTACTTC,CASSREFSYEQYF
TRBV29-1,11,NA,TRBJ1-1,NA,TGCAGCGTTCGCCCCGGCACTGAAGCTTTCTTT,CSVRPGTEAFF
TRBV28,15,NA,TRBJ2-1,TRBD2,TGTGCCAGCAGCCGAACTAGCGGGACCTACAATGAGCAGTTCTTC,CASSRTSGTYNEQFF
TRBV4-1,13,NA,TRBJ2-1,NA,TGCGCCAGCAGCCAAAGCCCGGGCAATGAGCAGTTCTTC,CASSQSPGNEQFF
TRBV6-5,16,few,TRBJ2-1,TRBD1,TGTGCCAGCAGTTACGTCTGGGACAGGATAAACAATGAGCAGTTCTTC,CASSYVWDRINNEQFF
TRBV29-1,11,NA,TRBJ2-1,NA,TGCAGCGTCCGAGGGGGAAATGAGCAGTTCTTC,CSVRGGNEQFF
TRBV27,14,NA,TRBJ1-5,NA,TGTGCCAGCAGCCCAGACAGAATAAATCAGCCCCAGCATTTT,CASSPDRINQPQHF
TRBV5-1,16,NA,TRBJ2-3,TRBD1,TGCGCCAGCAGCTTGGGCAGGGGGCTATCCACAGATACGCAGTATTTT,CASSLGRGLSTDTQYF
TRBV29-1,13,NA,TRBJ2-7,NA,TGCAGCGCTTGTAACAGCCGTGGGGGGGAGCAGTACTTC,CSACNSRGGEQYF
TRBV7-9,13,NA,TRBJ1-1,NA,TGTGCCAGTCACCCCGCCGGGAACACTGAAGCTTTCTTT,CASHPAGNTEAFF
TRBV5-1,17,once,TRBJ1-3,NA,TGCGCCAGCAGCTTGGGGGGCGGCGATCTCTCTGGAAACACCATATATTTT,CASSLGGGDLSGNTIYF
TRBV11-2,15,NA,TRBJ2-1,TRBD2,TGTGCCAGCAGCGTGTGGAGCGGGAGTAATAATGAGCAGTTCTTC,CASSVWSGSNNEQFF
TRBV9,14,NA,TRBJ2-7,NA,TGTGCCAGCGGGCGCTCGGAGGTGACGGACGAGCAGTACTTC,CASGRSEVTDEQYF
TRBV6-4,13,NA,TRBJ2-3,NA,TGTGCCAGCAGTGAGCGGAGCACAGATACGCAGTATTTT,CASSERSTDTQYF
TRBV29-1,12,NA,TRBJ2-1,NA,TGCAGCGCAGAGGAGGGCCCCGAGGAGCAGTTCTTC,CSAEEGPEEQFF
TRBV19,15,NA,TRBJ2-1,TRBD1,TGTGCCAGTAGTTCGACAGGGGGCCCGGTTGCTGAGCAGTTCTTC,CASSSTGGPVAEQFF
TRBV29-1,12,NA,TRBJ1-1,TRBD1,TGCAGCGCCTCTACAGGGGGCACTGAAGCTTTCTTT,CSASTGGTEAFF
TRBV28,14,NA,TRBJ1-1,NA,TGTGCCAGCAGCCCGGCAGGGGTCACGACTGAAGCTTTCTTT,CASSPAGVTTEAFF
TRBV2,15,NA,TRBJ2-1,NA,TGTGCCAGCAGTGAAGTGGGACTGGGGGGACAGGAGCAGTTCTTC,CASSEVGLGGQEQFF
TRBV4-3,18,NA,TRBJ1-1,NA,TGCGCCAGCAGCCCGGCAGGGGTTCGGACAGATTTGAACACTGAAGCTTTCTTT,CASSPAGVRTDLNTEAFF
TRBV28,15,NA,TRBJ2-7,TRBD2,TGTGCCAGCAGTTCACCGGGACTAGCGGGAGCCGAGCAGTACTTC,CASSSPGLAGAEQYF
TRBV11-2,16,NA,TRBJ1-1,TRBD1,TGTGCCAGCAGCTTCGTAGGGGGCAGGGGAGGCACTGAAGCTTTCTTT,CASSFVGGRGGTEAFF
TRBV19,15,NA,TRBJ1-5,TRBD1,TGTGCCAGTAGATCGGGCAGGGGGCTGGCTCAGCCCCAGCATTTT,CASRSGRGLAQPQHF
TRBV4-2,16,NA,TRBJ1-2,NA,TGTGCCAGCAGCCTCAAATCGTCTAGCCTCAACTATGGCTACACCTTC,CASSLKSSSLNYGYTF
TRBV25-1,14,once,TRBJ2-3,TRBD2,TGTGCCAGCAGAGACAGCGGGGGGACAGATACGCAGTATTTT,CASRDSGGTDTQYF
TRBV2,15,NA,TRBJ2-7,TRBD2,TGTGCCAGCACCGAGGCGCTAGCGGGAGCGGGCGAGCAGTACTTC,CASTEALAGAGEQYF
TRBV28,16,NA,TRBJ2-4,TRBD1,TGTGCCAGCAGCCTGAGACAGGGTGTAGCCAAAAACATTCAGTACTTC,CASSLRQGVAKNIQYF
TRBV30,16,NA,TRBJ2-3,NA,TGTGCCTGGACAGGGGTATTAGGAGTCTTGGGGTCTACGCAGTATTTT,CAWTGVLGVLGSTQYF
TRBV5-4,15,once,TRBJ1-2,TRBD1,TGTGCCAGCACCGAAAGGGGGCGTTCTAACTATGGCTACACCTTC,CASTERGRSNYGYTF